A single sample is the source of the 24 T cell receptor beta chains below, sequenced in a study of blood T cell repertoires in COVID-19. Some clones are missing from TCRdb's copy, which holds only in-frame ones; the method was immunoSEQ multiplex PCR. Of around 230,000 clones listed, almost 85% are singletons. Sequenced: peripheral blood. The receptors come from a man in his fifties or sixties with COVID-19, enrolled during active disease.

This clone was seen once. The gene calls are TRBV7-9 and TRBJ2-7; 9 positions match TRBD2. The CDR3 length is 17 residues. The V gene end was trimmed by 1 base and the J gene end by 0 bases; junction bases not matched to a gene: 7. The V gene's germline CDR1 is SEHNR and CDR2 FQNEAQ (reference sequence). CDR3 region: CASSLGSSGAHSYEQYF. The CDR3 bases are TGTGCCAGCAGCTTAGGATCTAGCGGGGCCCACTCCTACGAGCAGTACTTC.

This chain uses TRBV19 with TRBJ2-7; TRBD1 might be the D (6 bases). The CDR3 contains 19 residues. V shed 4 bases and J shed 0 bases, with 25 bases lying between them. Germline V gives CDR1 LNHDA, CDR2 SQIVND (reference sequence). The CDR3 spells CASSKQPRRGQHISYEQYF. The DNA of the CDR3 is TGTGCCAGTAGTAAACAACCTCGGCGCGGACAGCACATCTCCTACGAGCAGTACTTC. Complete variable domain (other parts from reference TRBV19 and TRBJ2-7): DGGITQSPKYLFRKEGQNVTLSCEQNLNHDAMYWYRQDPGQGLRLIYYSQIVNDFQKGDIAEGYSVSREKKESFPLTVTSAQKNPTAFYLCASSKQPRRGQHISYEQYFGPGTRLTVT.

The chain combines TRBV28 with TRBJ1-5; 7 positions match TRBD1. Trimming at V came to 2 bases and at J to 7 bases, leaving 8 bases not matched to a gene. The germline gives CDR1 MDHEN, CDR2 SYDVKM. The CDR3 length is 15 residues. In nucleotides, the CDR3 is TGTGCCAGCAGTTTAAACGGCAGGGGGAGACAGCCCCAGCATTTT. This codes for CASSLNGRGRQPQHF.

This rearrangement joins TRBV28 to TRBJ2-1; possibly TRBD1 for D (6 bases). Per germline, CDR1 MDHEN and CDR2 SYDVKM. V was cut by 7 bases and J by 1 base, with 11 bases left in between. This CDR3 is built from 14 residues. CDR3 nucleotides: TGTGCCAGCATACTCCAGGGGTCCTACAATGAGCAGTTCTTC. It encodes CASILQGSYNEQFF.

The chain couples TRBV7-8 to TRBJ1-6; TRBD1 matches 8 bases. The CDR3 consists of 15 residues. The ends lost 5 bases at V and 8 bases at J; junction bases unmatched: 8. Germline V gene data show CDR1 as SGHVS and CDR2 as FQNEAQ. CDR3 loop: CASSARTGFDSPLHF. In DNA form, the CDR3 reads TGTGCCAGCAGCGCTCGGACAGGGTTCGATTCACCCCTCCACTTT.

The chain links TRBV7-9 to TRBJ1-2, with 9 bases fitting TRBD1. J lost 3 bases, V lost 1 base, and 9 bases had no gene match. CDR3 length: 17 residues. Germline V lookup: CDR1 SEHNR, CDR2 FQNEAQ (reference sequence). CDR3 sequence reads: CASSLVLPRQGDYGYTF. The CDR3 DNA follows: TGTGCCAGCAGCTTAGTTCTTCCGAGACAGGGGGACTATGGCTACACCTTC. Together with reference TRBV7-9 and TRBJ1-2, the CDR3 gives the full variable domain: DTGVSQNPRHKITKRGQNVTFRCDPISEHNRLYWYRQTLGQGPEFLTYFQNEAQLEKSRLLSDRFSAERPKGSFSTLEIQRTEQGDSAMYLCASSLVLPRQGDYGYTFGSGTRLTVV.

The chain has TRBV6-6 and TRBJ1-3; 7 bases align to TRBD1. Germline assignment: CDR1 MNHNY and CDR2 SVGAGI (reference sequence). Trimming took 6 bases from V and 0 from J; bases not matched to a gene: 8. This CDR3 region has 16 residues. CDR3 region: CASSHEGQRSGNTIYF. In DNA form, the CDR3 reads TGTGCCAGCAGCCACGAGGGACAGCGCTCTGGAAACACCATATATTTT.

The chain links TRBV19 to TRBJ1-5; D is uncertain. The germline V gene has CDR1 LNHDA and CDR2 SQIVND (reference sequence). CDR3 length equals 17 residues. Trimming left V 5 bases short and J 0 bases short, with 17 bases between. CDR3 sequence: CASSLEVSLHSNQPQHF. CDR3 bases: TGTGCCAGTAGTTTGGAGGTTTCACTCCATAGCAATCAGCCCCAGCATTTT.

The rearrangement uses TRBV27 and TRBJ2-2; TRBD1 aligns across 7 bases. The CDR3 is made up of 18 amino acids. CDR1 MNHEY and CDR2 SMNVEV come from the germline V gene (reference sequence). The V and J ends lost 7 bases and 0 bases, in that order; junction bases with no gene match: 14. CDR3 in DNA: TGTGCCAGCACTCAATCTTTACCGGGACAGACGAACACCGGGGAGCTGTTTTTT. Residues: CASTQSLPGQTNTGELFF.

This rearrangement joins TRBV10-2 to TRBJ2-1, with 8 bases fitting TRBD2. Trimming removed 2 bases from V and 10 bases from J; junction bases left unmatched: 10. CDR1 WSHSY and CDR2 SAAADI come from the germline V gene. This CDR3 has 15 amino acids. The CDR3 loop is CASSEPIGLAREQFF. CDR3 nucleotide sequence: TGCGCCAGCAGTGAGCCAATAGGACTAGCAAGAGAGCAGTTCTTC.

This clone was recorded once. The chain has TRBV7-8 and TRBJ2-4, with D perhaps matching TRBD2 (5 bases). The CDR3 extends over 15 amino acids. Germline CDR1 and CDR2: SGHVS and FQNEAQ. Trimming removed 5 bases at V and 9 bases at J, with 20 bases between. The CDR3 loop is CASSPARTGGGIQYF. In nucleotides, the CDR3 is TGTGCCAGCAGCCCAGCTAGAACCGGAGGTGGCATTCAGTACTTC.

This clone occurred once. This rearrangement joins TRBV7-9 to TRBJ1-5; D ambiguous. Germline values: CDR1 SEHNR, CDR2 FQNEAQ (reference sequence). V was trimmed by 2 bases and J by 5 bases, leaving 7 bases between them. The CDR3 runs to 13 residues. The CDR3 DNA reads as TGTGCCAGCAGCTTACGTCAGGATCAGCCCCAGCATTTT. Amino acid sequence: CASSLRQDQPQHF. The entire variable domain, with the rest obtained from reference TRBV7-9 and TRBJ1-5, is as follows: DTGVSQNPRHKITKRGQNVTFRCDPISEHNRLYWYRQTLGQGPEFLTYFQNEAQLEKSRLLSDRFSAERPKGSFSTLEIQRTEQGDSAMYLCASSLRQDQPQHFGDGTRLSIL.

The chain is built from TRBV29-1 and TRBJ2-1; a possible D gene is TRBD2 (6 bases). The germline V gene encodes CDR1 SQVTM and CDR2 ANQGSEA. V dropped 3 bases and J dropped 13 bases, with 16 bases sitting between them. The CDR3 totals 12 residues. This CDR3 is CSVDFAAGHQFF. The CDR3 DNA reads TGCAGCGTTGACTTCGCGGCGGGGCACCAGTTCTTC.

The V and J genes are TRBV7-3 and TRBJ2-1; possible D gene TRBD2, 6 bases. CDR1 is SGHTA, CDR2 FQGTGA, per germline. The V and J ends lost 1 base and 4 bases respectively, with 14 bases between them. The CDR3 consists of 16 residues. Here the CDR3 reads CASSLRGDGGYNEQFF. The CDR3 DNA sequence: TGTGCCAGCAGCTTAAGGGGGGACGGAGGGTACAATGAGCAGTTCTTC.

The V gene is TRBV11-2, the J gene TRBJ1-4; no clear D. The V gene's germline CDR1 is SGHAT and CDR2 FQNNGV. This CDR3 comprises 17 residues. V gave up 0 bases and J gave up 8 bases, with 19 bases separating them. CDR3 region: CASSLDPWERGREKLFF. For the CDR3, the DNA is TGTGCCAGCAGCTTAGATCCTTGGGAGCGGGGAAGGGAAAAACTGTTTTTT. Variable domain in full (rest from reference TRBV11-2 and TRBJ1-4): EAGVAQSPRYKIIEKRQSVAFWCNPISGHATLYWYQQILGQGPKLLIQFQNNGVVDDSQLPKDRFSAERLKGVDSTLKIQPAKLEDSAVYLCASSLDPWERGREKLFFGSGTQLSVL.

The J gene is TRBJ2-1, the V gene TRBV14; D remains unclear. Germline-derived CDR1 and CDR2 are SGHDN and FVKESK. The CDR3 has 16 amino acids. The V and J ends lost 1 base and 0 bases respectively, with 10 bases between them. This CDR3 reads CASSQVWPSSYNEQFF. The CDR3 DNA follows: TGTGCCAGCAGCCAAGTATGGCCCAGCTCCTACAATGAGCAGTTCTTC.

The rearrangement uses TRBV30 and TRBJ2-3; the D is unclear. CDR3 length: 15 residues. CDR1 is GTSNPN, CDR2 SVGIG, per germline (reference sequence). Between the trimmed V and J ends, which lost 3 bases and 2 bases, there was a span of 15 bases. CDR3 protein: CAWRPDLLNTDTQYF. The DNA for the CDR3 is TGTGCCTGGAGGCCCGACTTACTGAACACAGATACGCAGTATTTT.

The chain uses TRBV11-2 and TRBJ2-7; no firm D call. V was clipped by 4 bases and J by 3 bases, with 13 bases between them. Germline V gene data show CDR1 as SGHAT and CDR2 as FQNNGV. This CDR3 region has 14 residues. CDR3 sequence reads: CASSSALADYEQYF. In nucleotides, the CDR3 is TGTGCCAGCAGCTCCGCTCTTGCGGACTACGAGCAGTACTTC.

The chain's CDR3 is CASSMRTGNQPQHF. In DNA, the CDR3 is TGTGCCAGTAGTATGAGGACAGGGAATCAGCCCCAGCATTTT. The rearrangement links TRBV19 to TRBJ1-5; TRBD1 agrees at 8 bases. Germline V gene data show CDR1 as LNHDA and CDR2 as SQIVND (reference sequence). The CDR3 is made up of 14 amino acids. Trimming took 3 bases from V and 4 from J; bases not matched to a gene: 2.

The CDR3 bases are TGCGCCAGCAGCTTGGGGACAGGGAACTGGTTGGGTGAAGCTTTCTTT. Translated: CASSLGTGNWLGEAFF. The chain joins TRBV5-1 to TRBJ1-1; TRBD1 agrees at 8 bases. CDR3 length: 16 residues. J lost 7 bases, V lost 0 bases, and 11 bases had no gene match. Germline assignment: CDR1 SGHRS and CDR2 YFSETQ.

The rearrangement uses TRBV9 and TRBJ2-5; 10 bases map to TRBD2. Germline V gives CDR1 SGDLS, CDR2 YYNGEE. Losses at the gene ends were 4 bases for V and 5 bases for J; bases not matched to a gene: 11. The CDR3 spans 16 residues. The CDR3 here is CASSPWGLAGVETQYF. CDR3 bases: TGTGCCAGCAGCCCCTGGGGCCTAGCGGGGGTTGAGACCCAGTACTTC.

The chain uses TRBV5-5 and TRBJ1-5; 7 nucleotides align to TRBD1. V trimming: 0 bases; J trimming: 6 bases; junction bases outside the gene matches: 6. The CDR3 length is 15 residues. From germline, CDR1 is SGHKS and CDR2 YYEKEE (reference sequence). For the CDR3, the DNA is TGTGCCAGCAGCTTGGCCGAGGGGGCCAGTCAGCCCCAGCATTTT. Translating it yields CASSLAEGASQPQHF.

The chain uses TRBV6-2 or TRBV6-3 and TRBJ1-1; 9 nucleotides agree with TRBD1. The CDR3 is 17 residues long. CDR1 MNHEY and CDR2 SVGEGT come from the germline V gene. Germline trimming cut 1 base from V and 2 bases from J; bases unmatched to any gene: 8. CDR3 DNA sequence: TGTGCCAGCAGTTACTATTCAACAGGGGGCGCAAACACTGAAGCTTTCTTT. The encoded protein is CASSYYSTGGANTEAFF.

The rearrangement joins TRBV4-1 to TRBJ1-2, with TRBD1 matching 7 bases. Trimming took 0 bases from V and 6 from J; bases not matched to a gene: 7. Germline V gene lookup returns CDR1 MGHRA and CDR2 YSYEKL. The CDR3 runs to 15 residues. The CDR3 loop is CASSQDIKGAHGYTF. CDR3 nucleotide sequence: TGCGCCAGCAGCCAAGATATCAAGGGGGCTCATGGCTACACCTTC.